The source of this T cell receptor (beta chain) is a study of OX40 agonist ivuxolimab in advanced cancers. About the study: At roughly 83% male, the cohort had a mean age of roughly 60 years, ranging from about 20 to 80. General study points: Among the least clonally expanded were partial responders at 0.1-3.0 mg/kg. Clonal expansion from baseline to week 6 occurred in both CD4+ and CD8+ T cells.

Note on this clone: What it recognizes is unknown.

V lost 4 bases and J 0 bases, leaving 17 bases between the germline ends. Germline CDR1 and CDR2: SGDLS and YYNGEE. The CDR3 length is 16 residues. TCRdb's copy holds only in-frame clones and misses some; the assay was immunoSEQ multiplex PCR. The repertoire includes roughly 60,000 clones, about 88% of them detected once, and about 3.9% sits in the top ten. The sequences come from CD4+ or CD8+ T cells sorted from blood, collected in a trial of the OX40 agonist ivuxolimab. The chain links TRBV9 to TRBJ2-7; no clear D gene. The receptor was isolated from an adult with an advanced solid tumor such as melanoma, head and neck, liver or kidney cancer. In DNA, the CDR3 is TGTGCCAGCAGCCGTAGGGAATCAACTACCTCCTACGAGCAGTACTTC. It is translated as CASSRRESTTSYEQYF.